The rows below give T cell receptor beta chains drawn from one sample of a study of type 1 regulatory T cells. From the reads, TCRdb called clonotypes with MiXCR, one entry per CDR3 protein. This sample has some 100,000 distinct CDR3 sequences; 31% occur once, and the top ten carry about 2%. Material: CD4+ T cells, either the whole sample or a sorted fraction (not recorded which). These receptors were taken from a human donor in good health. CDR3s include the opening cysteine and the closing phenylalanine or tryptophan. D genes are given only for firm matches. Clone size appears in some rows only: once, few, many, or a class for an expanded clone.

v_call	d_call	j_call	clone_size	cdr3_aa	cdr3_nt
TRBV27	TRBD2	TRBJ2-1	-	CVSSSPSGRYGDEQFF	TGTGTCAGCAGTTCCCCTAGCGGGAGGTATGGTGATGAGCAGTTCTTC
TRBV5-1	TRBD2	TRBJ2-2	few	CASSFLGGTSGTGELFF	TGCGCCAGCAGCTTCCTTGGTGGGACTAGCGGCACCGGGGAGCTGTTTTTT
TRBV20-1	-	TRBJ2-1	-	CSANHPVVDEQFF	TGCAGTGCGAACCATCCGGTGGTAGATGAGCAGTTCTTC
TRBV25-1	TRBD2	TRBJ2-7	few	CASSEFPSGNSYEQYF	TGTGCCAGCAGTGAATTCCCTAGCGGGAATTCCTACGAGCAGTACTTC
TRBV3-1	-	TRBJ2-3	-	CASSQAAGTDTQYF	TGTGCCAGCAGCCAAGCAGCAGGCACAGATACGCAGTATTTT
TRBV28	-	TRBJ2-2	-	CASSTPTGELFF	TGTGCCAGCAGTACCCCCACCGGGGAGCTGTTTTTT
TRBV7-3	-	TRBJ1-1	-	CASSAGAGANTEAFF	TGTGCCAGCAGCGCAGGGGCGGGGGCGAACACTGAAGCTTTCTTT
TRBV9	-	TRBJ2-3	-	CASSVELGITDTQYF	TGTGCCAGCAGCGTAGAGCTAGGGATCACAGATACGCAGTATTTT
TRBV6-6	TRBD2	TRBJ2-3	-	CASSQGLAGRSDTQYF	TGTGCCAGCAGTCAGGGACTAGCGGGAAGGTCAGATACGCAGTATTTT
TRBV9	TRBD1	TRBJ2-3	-	CASSSSSGQGGIDTQYF	TGTGCCAGCAGCTCCAGTTCGGGACAGGGAGGGATAGATACGCAGTATTTT
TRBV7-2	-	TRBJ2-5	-	CASSLDRGGETQYF	TGTGCCAGCAGCTTAGACAGGGGAGGAGAGACCCAGTACTTC
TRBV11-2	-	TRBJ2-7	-	CASSRWSSYEQYF	TGTGCCAGCAGCCGCTGGAGCTCCTACGAGCAGTACTTC
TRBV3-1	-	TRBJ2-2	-	CASSQGTVNTGELFF	TGTGCCAGCAGCCAAGGGACGGTGAACACCGGGGAGCTGTTTTTT
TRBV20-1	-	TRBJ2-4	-	CSARDHGLAKNIQYF	TGCAGTGCTAGGGATCACGGGCTAGCCAAAAACATTCAGTACTTC
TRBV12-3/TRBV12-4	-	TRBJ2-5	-	CASSSRVSGTQYF	TGTGCCAGCAGTTCCAGGGTTTCCGGGACCCAGTACTTC
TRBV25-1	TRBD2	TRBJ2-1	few	CASTEAGGGYNNEQFF	TGTGCCAGCACGGAAGCGGGAGGGGGTTATAACAATGAGCAGTTCTTC
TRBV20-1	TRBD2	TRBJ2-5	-	CCATPERDIQETQYF	TGCTGTGCAACCCCAGAGCGGGATATCCAAGAGACCCAGTACTTC
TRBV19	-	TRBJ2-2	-	CASSIDSTLRGTGELFF	TGTGCCAGTAGTATAGATTCCACCCTCAGGGGCACCGGGGAGCTGTTTTTT
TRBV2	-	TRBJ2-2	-	CASSAASTGELFF	TGTGCCAGCAGTGCGGCGAGCACCGGGGAGCTGTTTTTT
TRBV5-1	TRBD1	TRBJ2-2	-	CASSSRDRVRVAGELFF	TGCGCCAGCAGCAGCCGGGACAGGGTACGAGTAGCCGGGGAGCTGTTTTTT
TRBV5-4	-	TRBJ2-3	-	CASSLNPAPSTDTQYF	TGTGCCAGCAGCTTGAATCCAGCGCCGTCCACAGATACGCAGTATTTT
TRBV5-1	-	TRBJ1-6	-	CASSLEGDGSPLHF	TGCGCCAGCAGCTTGGAAGGGGATGGTTCACCCCTCCACTTT
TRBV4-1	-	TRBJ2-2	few	CASSRQGSNTGELFF	TGCGCCAGCAGCCGTCAGGGATCGAACACCGGGGAGCTGTTTTTT
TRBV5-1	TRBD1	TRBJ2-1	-	CASSRQPGQGTEQFF	TGCGCCAGCAGCCGACAGCCGGGACAGGGGACTGAGCAGTTCTTC
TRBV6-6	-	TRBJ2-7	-	CASTDAYEQYF	TGTGCCAGCACAGACGCGTACGAGCAGTACTTC
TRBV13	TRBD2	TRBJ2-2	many	CASTRRGGRTTGELFF	TGTGCCAGCACCCGTCGGGGGGGACGTACTACCGGGGAGCTGTTTTTT
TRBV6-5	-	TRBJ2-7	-	CASSYGGRGTYEQYF	TGTGCCAGCAGTTACGGGGGTCGAGGAACCTACGAGCAGTACTTC
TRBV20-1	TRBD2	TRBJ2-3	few	CSATGTRGTDTQYF	TGCAGTGCTACCGGGACTAGGGGCACAGATACGCAGTATTTT
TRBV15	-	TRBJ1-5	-	CATSRDRGNQPQHF	TGTGCCACCAGCAGAGACCGGGGCAATCAGCCCCAGCATTTT
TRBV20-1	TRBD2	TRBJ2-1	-	CSSQGLAGRNEQFF	TGCAGTTCTCAGGGACTAGCGGGACGGAATGAGCAGTTCTTC
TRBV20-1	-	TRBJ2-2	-	CSASMGRNTGELFF	TGCAGTGCTAGCATGGGGCGGAACACCGGGGAGCTGTTTTTT
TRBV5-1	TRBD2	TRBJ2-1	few	CASSSQTSGVDEQFF	TGCGCCAGCAGCTCCCAGACTAGCGGAGTAGATGAGCAGTTCTTC
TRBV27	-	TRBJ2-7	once	CASRAPWSYEQYF	TGTGCCAGCAGGGCCCCCTGGTCCTACGAGCAGTACTTC
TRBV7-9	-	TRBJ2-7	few	CASSLFLTGHRPGKYEQYF	TGTGCCAGCAGCTTATTCCTAACAGGTCACAGACCGGGGAAATACGAGCAGTACTTC
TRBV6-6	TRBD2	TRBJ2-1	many	CASSVPGLGVIEQFF	TGTGCCAGCAGTGTTCCGGGACTAGGCGTTATTGAGCAGTTCTTC
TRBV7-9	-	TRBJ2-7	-	CASSFVTGYEQYF	TGTGCCAGCAGCTTCGTCACAGGCTACGAGCAGTACTTC